This T cell receptor (beta chain) came from a study of identical twins. Germline CDR1 reads SGHAT; CDR2 reads FQNNGV. V trimming: 0 bases; J trimming: 1 base; junction bases outside the gene matches: 9. This CDR3 has 19 residues. Whole-study results and caveats: Low generation-probability sequences were in excess among twin-shared out-of-frame alpha sequences.

Template switching added a universal primer site, and cDNA bore unique molecular identifiers. From the 5' RACE reads, TCRdb called clonotypes with MiXCR, one entry per CDR3 protein. Among fewer than 650,000 distinct CDR3 sequences listed, under 8.5% were seen once. A remark on this clonotype: Its antigen remains unidentified.

Healthy Caucasian individuals made up all the donors. These data were likewise used in another study, on yellow fever vaccine responses in identical twins.

This clonotype was sampled from a woman aged 18-30 years in good health. The specimen was PBMCs. V is TRBV11-2 and J is TRBJ2-5; 12 positions match TRBD1. The DNA of the CDR3 is TGTGCCAGCAGCTTAGATCTAAGGGACAGGGGGCTTGTCCAAGAGACCCAGTACTTC. It is translated as CASSLDLRDRGLVQETQYF.